The 21 T cell receptor beta chains presented below share a single source sample, sequenced in a study of T cells in localized non-small cell lung cancer. TCRdb's table, derived via immunoSEQ multiplex PCR, lists solely in-frame clones and lacks some. The data hold some 20,000 clones, with 90% to 95% observed a single time. The source material was peripheral blood, sampled before any cancer treatment. Every receptor here comes from a woman aged 40-69 years with stage I lung adenocarcinoma.

This clone was seen a single time. The chain couples TRBV4-1 to TRBJ1-2, with D maybe TRBD1 (5 bases). The V end was cut by 1 base, the J end by 3 bases, with 12 bases between. Germline values: CDR1 MGHRA, CDR2 YSYEKL. This CDR3 is built from 15 residues. CDR3 coding DNA: TGCGCCAGCAGCCAAGGCCAGGGCCCGTACTATGGCTACACCTTC. This sequence encodes CASSQGQGPYYGYTF.

This clone is a singleton in its sample. This chain joins TRBV7-2 and TRBJ2-3, with 10 bases aligning to TRBD1. CDR1 is SGHTA, CDR2 FQGNSA, per germline. This CDR3 comprises 15 residues. Unmatched junction bases numbered 7, after V lost 5 bases and J lost 5 bases. Here the CDR3 DNA reads TGTGCCAGCAGCCTAACCGGGACAGGGGAAGATACGCAGTATTTT. Encoded protein: CASSLTGTGEDTQYF.

The rearrangement links TRBV11-1 to TRBJ1-1; a weak D match, TRBD1 (6 bases). V lost 0 bases and J 1 base, leaving 6 bases between the germline ends. The CDR3 totals 14 residues. Germline V gene sequence: CDR1 SGHAT, CDR2 FQDESV (reference sequence). For the CDR3, the DNA is TGTGCCAGCAGCTTAGCAGGGGGGAACACTGAAGCTTTCTTT. It specifies CASSLAGGNTEAFF.

The J gene is TRBJ2-2, the V gene TRBV11-2; 7 nucleotides align to TRBD1. CDR1 and CDR2 (germline): SGHAT, FQNNGV. The CDR3 is 14 amino acids. V lost 3 bases, J lost 5 bases, and 3 bases stayed unmatched. This chain's CDR3 is CASSFGTVTGELFF. In DNA, the CDR3 is TGTGCCAGCAGCTTCGGGACAGTGACCGGGGAGCTGTTTTTT.

This chain links TRBV5-4 with TRBJ2-1; 7 bases align to TRBD2. J gave up 5 bases and V 4 bases, and 9 bases lay outside the gene matches. The V gene's germline CDR1 is SGHNT and CDR2 YYREEE (reference sequence). The CDR3 runs 15 residues. This CDR3 reads CASSPGLGTHNEQFF. The CDR3 DNA reads as TGTGCCAGCAGCCCCGGACTAGGGACTCACAATGAGCAGTTCTTC. Drawing the rest from reference TRBV5-4 and TRBJ2-1, the complete variable domain is ETGVTQSPTHLIKTRGQQVTLRCSSQSGHNTVSWYQQALGQGPQFIFQYYREEENGRGNFPPRFSGLQFPNYSSELNVNALELDDSALYLCASSPGLGTHNEQFFGPGTRLTVL.

The chain combines TRBV7-8 with TRBJ1-2, with TRBD1 as a possible D gene (5 bases). Between the trimmed V and J ends, which lost 5 bases and 5 bases, there was a span of 9 bases. This CDR3 has 12 residues. Per the germline V gene, CDR1 is SGHVS and CDR2 is FQNEAQ. CDR3 protein: CASSADRYGYTF. The CDR3 DNA sequence: TGTGCCAGCAGCGCCGACAGATATGGCTACACCTTC. The full variable domain, in which reference TRBV7-8 and TRBJ1-2 provide the parts outside the CDR3, is GAGVSQSPRYKVAKRGQDVALRCDPISGHVSLFWYQQALGQGPEFLTYFQNEAQLDKSGLPSDRFFAERPEGSVSTLKIQRTQQEDSAVYLCASSADRYGYTFGSGTRLTVV.

The chain combines TRBV2 with TRBJ1-5, with D possibly being TRBD1 (5 bases). V was clipped by 6 bases and J by 0 bases, with 12 bases between them. CDR3 size: 15 residues. Germline loops: CDR1 SNHLY, CDR2 FYNNEI. Here the CDR3 DNA reads TGTGCCAGCAGCCCGGGACGTCTTAGCAATCAGCCCCAGCATTTT. Translated, it gives CASSPGRLSNQPQHF.

V gene TRBV6-6 combines with J gene TRBJ1-2; unclear D gene. Germline V gene data show CDR1 as MNHNY and CDR2 as SVGAGI (reference sequence). This CDR3 is built from 15 residues. Trimming removed 0 bases from V and 3 bases from J, with 11 bases in between. The CDR3 protein is CASSYSAGLDYGYTF. CDR3 sequence (DNA): TGTGCCAGCAGTTACTCCGCAGGATTGGACTATGGCTACACCTTC.

The chain joins TRBV5-5 to TRBJ2-7; D remains unclear. This CDR3 region has 12 residues. Germline CDR1 and CDR2: SGHKS and YYEKEE (reference sequence). V shed 3 bases and J shed 2 bases, with 6 bases lying between them. This chain's CDR3 is CASSYDPYEQYF. The CDR3 region has the DNA TGTGCCAGCAGCTACGACCCCTACGAGCAGTACTTC.

V gene TRBV7-2 combines with J gene TRBJ1-5; D is uncertain. The CDR3 spans 13 residues. CDR1 SGHTA and CDR2 FQGNSA come from the germline V gene. Trimming pared 8 bases from V and 6 bases from J, leaving 14 bases between. The CDR3 nucleotides read TGTGCCAGCGCGGGGTCCGACGTTCAGCCCCAGCATTTT. This encodes CASAGSDVQPQHF. Full variable domain (missing parts from reference TRBV7-2 and TRBJ1-5): GAGVSQSPSNKVTEKGKDVELRCDPISGHTALYWYRQSLGQGLEFLIYFQGNSAPDKSGLPSDRFSAERTGGSVSTLTIQRTQQEDSAVYLCASAGSDVQPQHFGDGTRLSIL.

A word on this clone: Other DNA sequences in the sample encode the same CDR3. The chain combines TRBV14 with TRBJ2-7; a weak D match, TRBD2 (5 bases). The V end was cut by 1 base, the J end by 3 bases, with 7 bases between. CDR1 SGHDN and CDR2 FVKESK come from the germline V gene. CDR3 length equals 13 residues. The CDR3 DNA follows: TGTGCCAGCAGCCAAGGACGGGACTACGAGCAGTACTTC. It specifies CASSQGRDYEQYF.

The rearrangement joins TRBV5-1 to TRBJ1-3, with D possibly TRBD1 on 5 matching bases. The CDR3 is 16 residues long. With 4 bases removed from V and 2 bases from J, the gap between germline ends came to 16 bases. From germline, CDR1 is SGHRS and CDR2 YFSETQ. Here the CDR3 DNA reads TGCGCCAGCAGCCCGACCCCCCTGGGGGCTGGAAACACCATATATTTT. Its protein product is CASSPTPLGAGNTIYF. The whole variable domain, filled in from reference TRBV5-1 and TRBJ1-3, reads KAGVTQTPRYLIKTRGQQVTLSCSPISGHRSVSWYQQTPGQGLQFLFEYFSETQRNKGNFPGRFSGRQFSNSRSEMNVSTLELGDSALYLCASSPTPLGAGNTIYFGEGSWLTVV.

V is TRBV5-5 and J is TRBJ1-3, with TRBD1 matching over 8 bases. The germline V gene encodes CDR1 SGHKS and CDR2 YYEKEE (reference sequence). The V gene end was trimmed by 5 bases and the J gene end by 4 bases; junction bases not matched to a gene: 11. The CDR3 covers 16 residues. The CDR3, as DNA: TGTGCCAGCAGTTTTCAATCAGGGGGCGCAGGAAACACCATATATTTT. Its translation: CASSFQSGGAGNTIYF.

The CDR3 DNA follows: TGTGCCAGCAGTGTTTCTCGAGACCAGCCCCAGCATTTT. Translation: CASSVSRDQPQHF. This sequence joins TRBV6-4 and TRBJ1-5; no clear D. Germline CDR1 and CDR2: MRHNA and SNTAGT. V lost 4 bases to trimming and J lost 7 bases, with 11 bases between them. The CDR3 runs 13 residues.

The chain uses TRBV7-9 and TRBJ1-1; D is possibly TRBD1 (6 bases). CDR3 length: 15 residues. Trimming stripped 7 bases from V and 7 bases from J, with 22 bases between. Germline V gene sequence: CDR1 SEHNR, CDR2 FQNEAQ (reference sequence). CDR3 loop: CASTETATGDSEAFF. The CDR3 DNA is TGTGCCAGCACCGAAACGGCGACAGGAGATAGTGAAGCTTTCTTT. Full variable domain (missing parts from reference TRBV7-9 and TRBJ1-1): DTGVSQNPRHKITKRGQNVTFRCDPISEHNRLYWYRQTLGQGPEFLTYFQNEAQLEKSRLLSDRFSAERPKGSFSTLEIQRTEQGDSAMYLCASTETATGDSEAFFGQGTRLTVV.

The V and J genes are TRBV28 and TRBJ2-4; the D gene is possibly TRBD1 (6 bases). This CDR3 is 15 amino acids long. The V gene lost 5 bases and the J gene lost 8 bases, with 19 bases spanning the gap. The V gene's germline CDR1 is MDHEN and CDR2 SYDVKM. CDR3: CASSPRGRGIYIQYF. In DNA form, the CDR3 reads TGTGCCAGCAGTCCCCGGGGCAGGGGAATATACATTCAGTACTTC.

For the CDR3, the DNA is TGTGCCAGCAGTTTAAAGGTGGGGACTGAAGCTTTCTTT. Translated: CASSLKVGTEAFF. The chain is built from TRBV27 and TRBJ1-1; D is unresolved. There are 13 residues in the CDR3. Germline V gene data show CDR1 as MNHEY and CDR2 as SMNVEV (reference sequence). Between the trimmed V and J ends, which lost 2 bases and 5 bases, there was a span of 9 bases.

This sequence joins TRBV23-1 and TRBJ1-4; tentatively, D is TRBD1 (5 bases). TRBV23-1 is reported as an ORF; its role is uncertain. V dropped 0 bases and J dropped 2 bases, with 13 bases sitting between them. This CDR3 is built from 17 residues. The CDR3 DNA sequence: TGCGCCAGCAGTCAATCGGCGGGACTTTTGACTAATGAAAAACTGTTTTTT. This sequence encodes CASSQSAGLLTNEKLFF.

The V gene is TRBV27, the J gene TRBJ1-1; a weak D match, TRBD1 (6 bases). V dropped 5 bases and J dropped 11 bases, with 15 bases sitting between them. Per germline, CDR1 MNHEY and CDR2 SMNVEV (reference sequence). The CDR3 length is 12 residues. This CDR3 is CASSLPGAMAFF. The CDR3 DNA sequence: TGTGCCAGCAGTCTGCCAGGGGCGATGGCTTTCTTT.

The chain is built from TRBV7-9 and TRBJ2-5; 8 nucleotides agree with TRBD1. J lost 2 bases, V lost 4 bases, and 6 bases had no gene match. This CDR3 spans 15 amino acids. Germline CDR1 and CDR2: SEHNR and FQNEAQ (reference sequence). The CDR3 protein is CASSWDRKLQETQYF. For the CDR3, the DNA is TGTGCCAGCAGCTGGGACAGGAAGCTACAAGAGACCCAGTACTTC.

About this clone: Different DNA sequences within this sample yield the same CDR3. The chain is built from TRBV28 and TRBJ1-4; 10 bases align to TRBD1. Germline CDR1 is MDHEN and CDR2 is SYDVKM. The CDR3 covers 17 residues. The ends lost 3 bases at V and 3 bases at J; junction bases unmatched: 7. The CDR3 region has the DNA TGTGCCAGCAGTTTGGTTGGACAGGGGGGCTCTAATGAAAAACTGTTTTTT. Its translation is CASSLVGQGGSNEKLFF.